The 29 T cell receptor beta chains below were found in one sample sequenced in a study of blood T cell repertoires in COVID-19 (dated by TCRdb to the early 2020s). The protocol used for the library was the immunoSEQ multiplex PCR assay. TCRdb stores this immuneACCESS table with in-frame sequences only. Part of the clones is absent; in the studies checked, under half of the shortfall reflects unresolved V genes, and no reason is known for the rest. Within this sample are tens of thousands of clones, with around 80% of them counted one time only. The ten top clones hold about 2.5% of the sample. Sequencing was carried out using peripheral blood. Every receptor here comes from a man aged 80 or over with active or convalescent COVID-19.

This clone was detected only once. The rearrangement joins TRBV19 to TRBJ1-1, with TRBD1 as a possible D gene (5 bases). The CDR3 sequence is 13 residues long. V gave up 0 bases and J gave up 5 bases, with 7 bases separating them. Germline V gene lookup returns CDR1 LNHDA and CDR2 SQIVND (reference sequence). This chain's CDR3 is CASSIDRATEAFF. CDR3 nucleotides: TGTGCCAGTAGTATAGACAGGGCTACTGAAGCTTTCTTT.

The rearrangement uses TRBV11-3 and TRBJ2-7, with D possibly TRBD2 on 5 matching bases. This CDR3 contains 14 residues. Germline lookup yields CDR1 SGHNT and CDR2 YENEEA. The V and J ends lost 8 bases and 0 bases respectively, with 14 bases between them. The DNA for the CDR3 is TGTGCCAGCGGGAAGCGGAAGAGCTCCTACGAGCAGTACTTC. Residues: CASGKRKSSYEQYF.

CDR3 sequence (DNA): TGTGCCAGCAGAAGGACTAGCGGCCCCCAAGAGACCCAGTACTTC. This encodes CASRRTSGPQETQYF. The V and J genes are TRBV6-5 and TRBJ2-5; 10 positions agree with TRBD2. The CDR3 runs 15 residues. Germline V gene lookup returns CDR1 MNHEY and CDR2 SVGAGI. J was trimmed by 1 base and V by 6 bases; bases with no gene match: 5.

The table lists this clone with a few counts. The chain recombines TRBV14 with TRBJ1-1, with D unclear. There are 13 residues in the CDR3. The V end was cut by 1 base, the J end by 1 base, with 4 bases between. CDR1 is SGHDN, CDR2 FVKESK, per germline. This CDR3 reads CASSQAWNTEAFF. DNA of the CDR3: TGTGCCAGCAGCCAAGCATGGAACACTGAAGCTTTCTTT.

V is TRBV6-2 or TRBV6-3 and J is TRBJ1-1, with 9 bases identical to TRBD1. Germline V gene data show CDR1 as MNHEY and CDR2 as SVGEGT. There are 18 residues in the CDR3. With 0 bases clipped from V and 1 base from J, the junction kept 9 bases outside the gene matches. The CDR3 loop is CASSYSTTGGDWNTEAFF. The CDR3 bases are TGTGCCAGCAGTTACTCAACGACAGGGGGGGATTGGAACACTGAAGCTTTCTTT.

This chain uses TRBV25-1 with TRBJ1-1; maybe TRBD1 (5 bases). V lost 5 bases to trimming and J lost 1 base, with 14 bases between them. The CDR3 has 15 amino acids. Germline values: CDR1 MGHDK, CDR2 SYGVNS. CDR3 coding DNA: TGTGCCAGCAGTCTATTCGACAGAGGGAACACTGAAGCTTTCTTT. This gives the protein CASSLFDRGNTEAFF.

This clone occurred once. CDR3 sequence (DNA): TGTGCCAGCACCGGGGGGTTCGGGGTTGTTTACGAGCAGTACTTC. As protein: CASTGGFGVVYEQYF. The rearrangement joins TRBV2 to TRBJ2-7; 7 nucleotides match TRBD2. The CDR3 runs 15 residues. With 7 bases clipped from V and 4 bases from J, the junction kept 13 bases outside the gene matches. In germline, CDR1 is SNHLY, CDR2 FYNNEI.

V is TRBV6-5 and J is TRBJ2-1, with TRBD1 matching 9 bases. The germline V gene has CDR1 MNHEY and CDR2 SVGAGI. This CDR3 has 15 amino acids. With V trimmed by 7 bases and J by 3 bases, 7 bases remained unmatched. This CDR3 is CASTKLDRGYNEQFF. The CDR3 DNA reads TGTGCCAGCACCAAACTGGACAGGGGCTACAATGAGCAGTTCTTC.

CDR3 protein: CASSLGTTKLDEQFF. The CDR3 DNA follows: TGTGCCAGCAGCTTAGGGACTACGAAGCTAGATGAGCAGTTCTTC. This rearrangement joins TRBV11-3 to TRBJ2-1, with D possibly matching TRBD2 (6 bases). Trimming cost V 1 base and J 8 bases, with 15 bases left between them. CDR1 and CDR2 from the germline V gene are SGHNT and YENEEA. The CDR3 is made up of 15 amino acids.

This clone was seen a handful of times. The V and J genes are TRBV28 and TRBJ2-7; TRBD1 matches 7 bases. CDR1 MDHEN and CDR2 SYDVKM come from the germline V gene. The CDR3 contains 14 residues. Unmatched junction bases numbered 7, after V lost 6 bases and J lost 2 bases. CDR3 in amino acids: CASRYSQGAYEQYF. In DNA, the CDR3 is TGTGCCAGCAGGTACTCTCAGGGGGCCTACGAGCAGTACTTC. Supplemented by reference TRBV28 and TRBJ2-7, the full variable domain reads DVKVTQSSRYLVKRTGEKVFLECVQDMDHENMFWYRQDPGLGLRLIYFSYDVKMKEKGDIPEGYSVSREKKERFSLILESASTNQTSMYLCASRYSQGAYEQYFGPGTRLTVT.

The genes are TRBV5-1 and TRBJ1-2, with TRBD1 matching over 8 bases. The germline gives CDR1 SGHRS, CDR2 YFSETQ. Losses at the gene ends were 4 bases for V and 4 bases for J; bases not matched to a gene: 9. This CDR3 is built from 15 residues. CDR3 nucleotide sequence: TGCGCCAGCAGCACCGGCGCAGGGGGCGGCTATGGCTACACCTTC. Translation: CASSTGAGGGYGYTF.

The chain recombines TRBV2 with TRBJ1-2; D is unclear. The CDR3 covers 13 residues. Germline CDR1 SNHLY, CDR2 FYNNEI. V lost 0 bases, J lost 8 bases, and 10 bases lay in between. The chain's CDR3 is CASSEAKSGGYTF. CDR3 in DNA: TGTGCCAGCAGTGAAGCAAAATCGGGGGGCTACACCTTC.

This clone was observed a single time. The rearrangement joins TRBV7-2 to TRBJ2-7; 8 nucleotides match TRBD1. The CDR3 contains 15 residues. Germline lookup yields CDR1 SGHTA and CDR2 FQGNSA. With V trimmed by 5 bases and J by 7 bases, 13 bases remained unmatched. The CDR3 protein is CASSLRTGQGGEQYF. In DNA, the CDR3 is TGTGCCAGCAGCCTCAGGACAGGACAGGGCGGGGAGCAGTACTTC.

The rearrangement links TRBV28 to TRBJ1-2; 10 nucleotides line up with TRBD1. This CDR3 is built from 15 residues. Looked up from germline, CDR1 is MDHEN and CDR2 is SYDVKM. The V and J ends lost 4 bases and 4 bases, in that order; junction bases with no gene match: 6. This chain's CDR3 is CASSSGTGVFYGYTF. CDR3 sequence (DNA): TGTGCCAGCAGTTCCGGGACAGGGGTTTTCTATGGCTACACCTTC.

The rearrangement joins TRBV5-1 to TRBJ2-3; 11 bases agree with TRBD1. There are 16 residues in the CDR3. CDR1 and CDR2 (germline): SGHRS, YFSETQ. Unmatched junction bases numbered 8, after V lost 4 bases and J lost 4 bases. CDR3 amino acids: CASSVVGDRGSDTQYF. The CDR3 coding sequence is TGCGCCAGCAGCGTAGTAGGGGACAGGGGGTCAGATACGCAGTATTTT.

V usage is TRBV7-2 and J usage is TRBJ2-7; 8 bases fit TRBD2. The CDR3 loop spans 14 amino acids. Germline lookup yields CDR1 SGHTA and CDR2 FQGNSA. Germline trimming cut 5 bases from V and 1 base from J; bases unmatched to any gene: 4. CDR3 amino acids: CASSVLADSYEQYF. The CDR3 DNA is TGTGCCAGCAGCGTACTAGCGGATTCCTACGAGCAGTACTTC. Using reference TRBV7-2 and TRBJ2-7 for the parts outside the CDR3, the full variable domain is GAGVSQSPSNKVTEKGKDVELRCDPISGHTALYWYRQSLGQGLEFLIYFQGNSAPDKSGLPSDRFSAERTGGSVSTLTIQRTQQEDSAVYLCASSVLADSYEQYFGPGTRLTVT.

This clone is a singleton in its sample. This chain uses TRBV7-2 with TRBJ2-5, with 11 bases fitting TRBD1. Germline CDR1 and CDR2: SGHTA and FQGNSA. V dropped 1 base and J dropped 0; count of bases not matched to a gene: 4. This CDR3 has 17 amino acids. The CDR3 sequence is CASSLGTGGPYQETQYF. As DNA, the CDR3 is TGTGCCAGCAGCTTAGGGACAGGGGGCCCTTACCAAGAGACCCAGTACTTC. Complete variable domain (other parts from reference TRBV7-2 and TRBJ2-5): GAGVSQSPSNKVTEKGKDVELRCDPISGHTALYWYRQSLGQGLEFLIYFQGNSAPDKSGLPSDRFSAERTGGSVSTLTIQRTQQEDSAVYLCASSLGTGGPYQETQYFGPGTRLLVL.

This chain uses TRBV6-5 with TRBJ1-2; D unclear. This CDR3 is 14 amino acids long. Germline loops: CDR1 MNHEY, CDR2 SVGAGI. Trimming pared 6 bases from V and 2 bases from J, leaving 13 bases between. CDR3 region: CASSHTISNYGYTF. DNA of the CDR3: TGTGCCAGCAGCCACACGATATCAAACTATGGCTACACCTTC.

There are many counts of this clone. Other DNA sequences within the sample encode an identical CDR3. This chain's CDR3 is CASSDPGYGYTF. The CDR3 coding sequence is TGTGCCAGCAGTGACCCGGGGTATGGCTACACCTTC. The chain is built from TRBV6-1 and TRBJ1-2, with D unclear. CDR1 is MNHNS and CDR2 is SASEGT in the germline V gene. This CDR3 region has 12 residues. Trimming took 3 bases from V and 5 from J, leaving 7 bases between them.

This clone was seen just once. The V call is TRBV5-1, the J call TRBJ1-1; 8 nucleotides match TRBD1. The junction had 11 bases not matched to a gene; V was cut back by 2 bases and J by 8 bases. Germline V CDR1 and CDR2: SGHRS, YFSETQ. The CDR3 runs 15 residues. CDR3 sequence (DNA): TGCGCCAGCAGCTTCGGGACAGGTGGAGTGGAGGAAGCTTTCTTT. Protein product: CASSFGTGGVEEAFF.

The chain's CDR3 is CASSQVRTGPNTGELFF. The CDR3 DNA sequence: TGTGCCAGCAGCCAAGTGAGGACAGGGCCGAACACCGGGGAGCTGTTTTTT. The J gene is TRBJ2-2, the V gene TRBV11-2; 8 nucleotides line up with TRBD1. After removal of 5 bases from V and 0 bases from J, the junction contained 8 bases not matched to a gene. Germline V gene lookup returns CDR1 SGHAT and CDR2 FQNNGV. This CDR3 is 17 amino acids long. The full variable domain, in which reference TRBV11-2 and TRBJ2-2 provide the parts outside the CDR3, is EAGVAQSPRYKIIEKRQSVAFWCNPISGHATLYWYQQILGQGPKLLIQFQNNGVVDDSQLPKDRFSAERLKGVDSTLKIQPAKLEDSAVYLCASSQVRTGPNTGELFFGEGSRLTVL.

The chain combines TRBV12-3 or TRBV12-4 with TRBJ1-1; 7 positions agree with TRBD1. The CDR3 contains 13 residues. The V gene end was trimmed by 7 bases and the J gene end by 4 bases; junction bases not matched to a gene: 6. The CDR3 spells CASMTGSSTEAFF. CDR3 DNA: TGTGCCAGCATGACAGGGAGTAGCACTGAAGCTTTCTTT.

This clone has only a few counts. The gene calls are TRBV7-2 and TRBJ1-1; maybe TRBD1 (5 bases). This CDR3 is 15 amino acids long. The V and J ends lost 0 bases and 9 bases respectively, with 17 bases between them. Germline V lookup: CDR1 SGHTA, CDR2 FQGNSA. The CDR3 reads CASSLAGKGPTQAFF. Written as DNA, the CDR3 is TGTGCCAGCAGCTTAGCTGGAAAGGGGCCGACCCAAGCTTTCTTT.

The chain carries TRBV18 and TRBJ2-3, with unresolved D. The V end was cut by 1 base, the J end by 4 bases, with 9 bases between. Germline CDR1 reads KGHSH; CDR2 reads LQKENI. The CDR3 has 14 amino acids. The CDR3 loop reads CASSPLLGSDTQYF. For the CDR3, the DNA is TGTGCCAGCTCACCACTGCTGGGCTCAGATACGCAGTATTTT.

The chain employs TRBV3-1 (or the pseudogene TRBV3-2) and TRBJ1-4; D is unresolved. This CDR3 region has 14 residues. Germline V lookup: CDR1 LGHDT, CDR2 YNNKEL (reference sequence). Trimming shortened V by 4 bases and J by 8 bases, and 14 bases separated the two germline ends. The CDR3 region has the DNA TGTGCCAGCAGCCTGAGAGGTTCGGAGGAAAAACTGTTTTTT. This translates into CASSLRGSEEKLFF.

The chain recombines TRBV5-5 with TRBJ1-1, with 8 bases identical to TRBD1. Trimming removed 2 bases from V and 5 bases from J; junction bases left unmatched: 8. The CDR3 sequence is 15 residues long. Germline V gene lookup returns CDR1 SGHKS and CDR2 YYEKEE (reference sequence). CDR3 sequence (DNA): TGTGCCAGCAGCTTCGAAGAGACAGGGGTTACTGAAGCTTTCTTT. It translates to CASSFEETGVTEAFF.

The chain has TRBV6-2 or TRBV6-3 and TRBJ1-5; the D gene is possibly TRBD1 (6 bases). V was trimmed by 4 bases and J by 0 bases, leaving 16 bases between them. The germline V gene has CDR1 MNHEY and CDR2 SVGEGT. This CDR3 spans 17 amino acids. The CDR3 coding sequence is TGTGCCAGCAGTTCCGCAGGGACATCGAATAGCAATCAGCCCCAGCATTTT. Amino acids: CASSSAGTSNSNQPQHF.

This rearrangement joins TRBV5-1 to TRBJ2-2; 8 positions agree with TRBD1. The CDR3 totals 16 residues. With V trimmed by 0 bases and J by 4 bases, 5 bases remained unmatched. CDR1 is SGHRS, CDR2 YFSETQ, per germline. CDR3 bases: TGCGCCAGCAGCTTGGCGCGGACAGGGAGCACCGGGGAGCTGTTTTTT. Protein product: CASSLARTGSTGELFF.

This clone was seen a single time. The gene calls are TRBV28 and TRBJ2-7; D remains unclear. Germline values: CDR1 MDHEN, CDR2 SYDVKM. The CDR3 has 12 residues. V was shortened by 6 bases and J by 4 bases, with 10 bases between the two germline ends. CDR3 nucleotides: TGTGCCAGCAGACTTACCGGGTACGAGCAGTACTTC. As protein: CASRLTGYEQYF.